Each of the 16 T cell receptor beta chains below was sequenced from the same sample in a study of blood T cells in healthy people across ages. Sample-barcoded 5' priming and a J-beta primer mix drove a second PCR of about 6 to 12 cycles. TCRdb reanalysed the 5' RACE reads using MiXCR and keeps one entry per CDR3 protein. This sample has under 2,000,000 distinct CDR3 sequences; roughly 49% occur once, and the top ten carry approximately 2%. The material sequenced was blood. The receptor source for this set is a woman in her forties in good health.

The CDR3 spells CASSQVKGLGNQPQHF. The CDR3 DNA reads as TGTGCCAGCAGCCAAGTAAAAGGGTTGGGCAATCAGCCCCAGCATTTT. The V gene is TRBV3-1, the J gene TRBJ1-5; D is uncertain. Germline V gene data show CDR1 as LGHDT and CDR2 as YNNKEL (reference sequence). The ends were cut back, 1 base at V and 2 bases at J, with 12 bases in the middle. CDR3 length: 16 residues.

The genes are TRBV12-3 or TRBV12-4 and TRBJ2-1; 12 bases line up with TRBD2. The length of the CDR3 is 15 residues. V shed 7 bases and J 9 bases; nucleotides not matched to a gene: 10. This CDR3 reads CASTKSLAGGREQFF. The CDR3 DNA sequence: TGTGCCAGCACCAAAAGCCTAGCGGGGGGGCGTGAGCAGTTCTTC.

The V call is TRBV6-6, the J call TRBJ1-5; D gene unclear. CDR1 and CDR2 (germline): MNHNY, SVGAGI (reference sequence). This CDR3 region has 17 residues. Trimming stripped 0 bases from V and 0 bases from J, with 12 bases between. CDR3 DNA: TGTGCCAGCAGTTACTCTCTGAGTCCTCATAGCAATCAGCCCCAGCATTTT. Protein: CASSYSLSPHSNQPQHF.

The chain carries TRBV4-2 and TRBJ1-2, with 8 bases that match TRBD1. Unmatched junction bases numbered 10, after V lost 3 bases and J lost 7 bases. Germline V gene sequence: CDR1 LGHNA, CDR2 YNFKEQ. The length of the CDR3 is 15 residues. Here the CDR3 DNA reads TGTGCCAGCAGCCATATGGACAGGGAGGAGGGTGGCTACACCTTC. Amino acid sequence: CASSHMDREEGGYTF.

This rearrangement joins TRBV5-1 to TRBJ2-6, with TRBD2 as a possible D gene (5 bases). V dropped 6 bases and J dropped 3 bases, with 16 bases sitting between them. The CDR3 sequence is 16 residues long. Germline loops: CDR1 SGHRS, CDR2 YFSETQ. The DNA for the CDR3 is TGCGCCAGCACCGGGAACGGTGAGGTTGGGGCCAACGTCCTGACTTTC. Amino acids: CASTGNGEVGANVLTF. The complete variable domain, with remaining parts taken from reference TRBV5-1 and TRBJ2-6, reads KAGVTQTPRYLIKTRGQQVTLSCSPISGHRSVSWYQQTPGQGLQFLFEYFSETQRNKGNFPGRFSGRQFSNSRSEMNVSTLELGDSALYLCASTGNGEVGANVLTFGAGSRLTVL.

Comment on this clonotype: A read error is possible here, since a much larger clone lies one base away. V usage is TRBV7-2 and J usage is TRBJ2-7; no clear D. The CDR3 is 16 amino acids. CDR1 is SGHTA and CDR2 is FQGNSA in the germline V gene. Trimming left V 1 base short and J 3 bases short, with 16 bases between. DNA of the CDR3: TGTGCCAGCAGCTTAGTTACCACAGATTTATGCTACGAGCAGTACTTC. The encoded protein is CASSLVTTDLCYEQYF. The whole variable domain, filled in from reference TRBV7-2 and TRBJ2-7, reads GAGVSQSPSNKVTEKGKDVELRCDPISGHTALYWYRQSLGQGLEFLIYFQGNSAPDKSGLPSDRFSAERTGGSVSTLTIQRTQQEDSAVYLCASSLVTTDLCYEQYFGPGTRLTVT.

Only one count was recorded for this clonotype. The chain has TRBV7-6 and TRBJ1-5, with D maybe TRBD1 (6 bases). The germline V gene has CDR1 SGHVS and CDR2 FNYEAQ. The CDR3 loop spans 19 amino acids. The ends were cut back, 1 base at V and 1 base at J, with 20 bases in the middle. CDR3 sequence: CASSLGAGVDQGSNQPQHF. DNA of the CDR3: TGTGCCAGCAGCTTAGGGGCAGGGGTTGATCAAGGGAGCAATCAGCCCCAGCATTTT.

The chain uses TRBV7-2 and TRBJ2-5, with a possible D match to TRBD1 (5 bases). Trimming removed 11 bases from V and 4 bases from J, with 23 bases in between. There are 15 residues in the CDR3. CDR1 SGHTA and CDR2 FQGNSA come from the germline V gene. CDR3: CAGKNGLSRGETQYF. CDR3 DNA: TGTGCCGGCAAAAACGGGCTATCTAGGGGAGAGACCCAGTACTTC.

The chain carries TRBV3-1 and TRBJ2-1; 11 bases align to TRBD1. The CDR3 extends over 14 amino acids. Germline trimming cut 7 bases from V and 7 bases from J; bases unmatched to any gene: 6. Looked up from germline, CDR1 is LGHDT and CDR2 is YNNKEL (reference sequence). CDR3 nucleotides: TGTGCCAGCACCTGGGGGACAGGGGGTAATGAGCAGTTCTTC. Protein: CASTWGTGGNEQFF.

V usage is TRBV2 and J usage is TRBJ1-4; TRBD1 matches at 9 bases. Germline V gives CDR1 SNHLY, CDR2 FYNNEI. The CDR3 has 14 residues. Unmatched junction bases numbered 9, after V lost 8 bases and J lost 8 bases. The CDR3 region has the DNA TGTGCCAGCCTCAAACAGGGGGCGCAGGAAAAACTGTTTTTT. It is translated as CASLKQGAQEKLFF.

The CDR3, as DNA: TGTGCCAGCAGCCCCTTTACTAGCGGGGGTTTAGATGAGCAGTTCTTC. The encoded protein is CASSPFTSGGLDEQFF. The chain joins TRBV4-2 to TRBJ2-1; TRBD2 agrees at 11 bases. J lost 8 bases, V lost 4 bases, and 10 bases had no gene match. The CDR3 totals 16 residues. The V gene's germline CDR1 is LGHNA and CDR2 YNFKEQ.

The gene calls are TRBV7-2 and TRBJ2-1; D could derive from TRBD1 or TRBD2 (6 bases each). Germline V gene sequence: CDR1 SGHTA, CDR2 FQGNSA. The CDR3 runs 15 residues. V lost 8 bases, J lost 4 bases, and 18 bases lay in between. DNA for the CDR3: TGTGCCAGCCACCTTGGGGGGCTTCCTTACAATGAGCAGTTCTTC. Its protein product is CASHLGGLPYNEQFF.

This clonotype occurred once. V gene TRBV4-1 combines with J gene TRBJ2-4; possibly TRBD2 for D (6 bases). The germline gives CDR1 MGHRA, CDR2 YSYEKL. The CDR3 is 18 residues long. Trimming cost V 0 bases and J 0 bases, with 15 bases left between them. The CDR3 DNA follows: TGCGCCAGCAGCCAAGACCTGGGCGGGGCACTAGCCAAAAACATTCAGTACTTC. Protein sequence: CASSQDLGGALAKNIQYF.

There are a few counts of this clonotype. This chain uses TRBV3-1 with TRBJ2-7; D remains ambiguous. V was pared by 4 bases and J by 4 bases, with 17 bases between. This CDR3 comprises 15 residues. Per germline, CDR1 LGHDT and CDR2 YNNKEL (reference sequence). CDR3 loop: CASSPTSRVIYEQYF. Here the CDR3 DNA reads TGTGCCAGCAGCCCAACCAGTCGGGTGATATACGAGCAGTACTTC.

The chain links TRBV11-2 to TRBJ2-3; D is unclear. This CDR3 has 14 residues. Per germline, CDR1 SGHAT and CDR2 FQNNGV. The V end was cut by 9 bases, the J end by 6 bases, with 19 bases between. The CDR3 protein is CASSPVPPTDTQYF. The CDR3 DNA reads as TGTGCCAGTTCCCCGGTCCCACCGACTGATACGCAGTATTTT. Based on the CDR3 plus reference TRBV11-2 and TRBJ2-3, the full variable domain is EAGVAQSPRYKIIEKRQSVAFWCNPISGHATLYWYQQILGQGPKLLIQFQNNGVVDDSQLPKDRFSAERLKGVDSTLKIQPAKLEDSAVYLCASSPVPPTDTQYFGPGTRLTVL.

The chain is built from TRBV6-5 and TRBJ1-6; D perhaps matches TRBD1 (5 bases). Germline CDR1 reads MNHEY; CDR2 reads SVGAGI. Deletions cut 6 bases from V and 5 bases from J, with 11 bases between. The CDR3 has 14 amino acids. The chain's CDR3 is CASSPPTDNSPLHF. In DNA, the CDR3 is TGTGCCAGCAGCCCACCGACAGATAATTCACCCCTCCACTTT.